This T cell receptor (beta chain) was obtained from a study of blood T cell repertoires in COVID-19. Repertoires were generated with immunoSEQ multiplex PCR, while TCRdb's copy carries only in-frame clones and drops some. The sample carries roughly 190,000 clones, around nine tenths recorded once. The source is a man aged 65-85 years with acute or convalescent COVID-19. The sequenced sample was peripheral blood.

The CDR3 region has the DNA TGTGCCAGCAGCCCCCAAGGCCAGGGTTGGCATGGCTACACCTTC. Protein: CASSPQGQGWHGYTF. The chain has TRBV7-2 and TRBJ1-2; a weak D match, TRBD1 (5 bases). The CDR3 runs 15 residues. Trimming removed 5 bases from V and 6 bases from J, with 19 bases in between. In germline, CDR1 is SGHTA, CDR2 FQGNSA.